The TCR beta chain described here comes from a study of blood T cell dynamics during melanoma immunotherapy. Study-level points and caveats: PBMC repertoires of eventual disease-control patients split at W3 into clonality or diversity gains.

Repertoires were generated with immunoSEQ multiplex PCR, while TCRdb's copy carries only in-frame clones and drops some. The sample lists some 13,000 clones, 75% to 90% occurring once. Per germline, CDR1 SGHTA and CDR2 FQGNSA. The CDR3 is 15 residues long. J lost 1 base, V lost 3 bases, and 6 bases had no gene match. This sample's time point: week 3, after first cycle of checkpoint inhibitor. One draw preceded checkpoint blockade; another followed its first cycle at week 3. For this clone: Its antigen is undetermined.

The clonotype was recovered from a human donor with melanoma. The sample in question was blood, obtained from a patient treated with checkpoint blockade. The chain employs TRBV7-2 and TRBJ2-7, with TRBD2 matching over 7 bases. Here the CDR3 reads CASSLMRGKSYEQYF. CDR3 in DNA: TGTGCCAGCAGCTTGATGCGGGGGAAGTCCTACGAGCAGTACTTC.